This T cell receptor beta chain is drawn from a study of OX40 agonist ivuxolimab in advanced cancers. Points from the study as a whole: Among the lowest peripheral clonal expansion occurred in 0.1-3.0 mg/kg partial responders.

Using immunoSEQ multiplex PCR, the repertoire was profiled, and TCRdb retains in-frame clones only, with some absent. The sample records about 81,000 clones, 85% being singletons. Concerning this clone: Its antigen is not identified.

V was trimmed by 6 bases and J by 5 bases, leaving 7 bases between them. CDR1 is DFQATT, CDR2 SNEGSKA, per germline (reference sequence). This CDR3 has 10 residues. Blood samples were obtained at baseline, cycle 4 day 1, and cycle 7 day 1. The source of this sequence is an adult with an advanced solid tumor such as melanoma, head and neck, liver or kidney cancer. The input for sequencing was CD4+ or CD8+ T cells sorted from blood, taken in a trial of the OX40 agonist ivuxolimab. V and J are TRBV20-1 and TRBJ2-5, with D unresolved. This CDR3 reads CSAVRETQYF. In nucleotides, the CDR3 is TGCAGTGCCGTGAGGGAGACCCAGTACTTC.